Here is one T cell receptor (beta chain) with its context. Its matching antigen is unknown. CDR1 and CDR2 (germline): LNHNV, YYDKDF (reference sequence). This CDR3 region has 14 residues. Trimming removed 3 bases from V and 4 bases from J; junction bases left unmatched: 2. The data were obtained in a study of CD8+CD57+ T cells in acquired aplastic anemia. The study, taken as a whole, reports: Patients and healthy controls showed no significant CD8+ Simpson's diversity difference. There were some 30 CD8+ CDR3 sequences that occurred in both patients and controls.

The template for TCR beta VDJ and CDR3 sequence profiling was genomic DNA. TCRdb reprocessed the reads with MiXCR, giving one entry per CDR3 protein. The repertoire holds roughly 160,000 distinct CDR3 sequences, about two thirds seen once, with 35% to 60% in the top ten. In patients chosen for sequencing, flow cytometry had shown CD8+CD57+ cell expansion. Every patient was diagnosed with severe acquired aplastic anemia. The J gene is TRBJ1-5, the V gene TRBV15, with 8 bases matching TRBD1. The TCR comes from a human donor with aplastic anemia. Sequencing used sorted CD4+, CD8+, or CD8+CD57+ T cells (not recorded which) from PBMCs. CDR3 loop: CATSRDRVNQPQHF. For the CDR3, the DNA is TGTGCCACCAGCAGGGACAGGGTAAATCAGCCCCAGCATTTT.